Listed below are T cell receptor beta chains from one sample, sequenced in a study of cytomegalovirus exposure and HLA in healthy donors. The assay was immunoSEQ multiplex PCR, and TCRdb's table has in-frame clones only and misses some. Its listing shows about 200,000 clones. Source material: PBMCs. Receptors were obtained from a girl between 2 and 10 years old in good health and CMV-seropositive. Both conserved end residues are part of each CDR3. D genes are given only for firm matches.

>TRBJ2-5|TRBV27|TRBD2
TGTGCCAGCAGTCCCCGACTAGCGGGAGACCAAGAGACCCAGTACTTC
CASSPRLAGDQETQYF
>TRBJ1-1|TRBV18|.
TGTGCCAGCTCCCCTTTCGAGGACTTGAACACTGAAGCTTTCTTT
CASSPFEDLNTEAFF
>TRBJ2-5|TRBV7-2|TRBD2
TGTGCCAGCAGCCCCCGGACTAGCGAGGGGACCCAGTACTTC
CASSPRTSEGTQYF
>TRBJ2-4|TRBV11-2|TRBD1
TGTGCCAGCAGCTTAGGACAGGGGGCTGTAGCCAAAAACATTCAGTACTTC
CASSLGQGAVAKNIQYF
>TRBJ2-4|TRBV27|TRBD1
TGTGCCAGCAGTGCCCCCCAGGGGGTGAGGGGATGGATTCAGTACTTC
CASSAPQGVRGWIQYF
>TRBJ2-1|TRBV15|.
TGTGCCACCAGCAGAGCCGGGACTCCCTCCTACAATGAGCAGTTCTTC
CATSRAGTPSYNEQFF
>TRBJ1-5|TRBV5-1|TRBD1
TGCGCCAGCAGCTTGGCAGGGGGCGATCAGCCCCAGCATTTT
CASSLAGGDQPQHF
>TRBJ2-7|TRBV25-1|.
TGTGCCAGCAGAACGGGACACTCAACCTACGAGCAGTACTTC
CASRTGHSTYEQYF
>TRBJ2-7|TRBV18|.
TGTGCCAGCTCACTTCGGGACTCTAGTTACGAGCAGTACTTC
CASSLRDSSYEQYF
>TRBJ2-7|TRBV6-5|TRBD2
TGTGCCAGCAGGATGACTAGCGGGAGCTACGAGCAGTACTTC
CASRMTSGSYEQYF
>TRBJ1-1|TRBV15|.
TGTGCCACCAGCAGAGGGAGGGAAATGAACACTGAAGCTTTCTTT
CATSRGREMNTEAFF
>TRBJ2-3|TRBV28|TRBD2
TGTGCCAGCACCTCTAGCGGGAGAAGCACAGATACGCAGTATTTT
CASTSSGRSTDTQYF
>TRBJ2-7|TRBV19|TRBD2
TGTGCCAGTAGTATAGGACTAGCGGGGACCTACGAGCAGTACTTC
CASSIGLAGTYEQYF
>TRBJ2-7|TRBV27|TRBD1
TGTGCCAGCAGTTTTCAACAGGGGGCACCCTACGAGCAGTACTTC
CASSFQQGAPYEQYF
>TRBJ2-1|TRBV27|TRBD2
TGTGCCAGCAGTTTTTCTGGACTAGCGGGACCAAAGGGGGTCAATGAGCAGTTCTTC
CASSFSGLAGPKGVNEQFF
>TRBJ1-4|TRBV13|TRBD1
TGTGCCAGCAGAAACAGGGGGCCTCTTGAAAAACTGTTTTTT
CASRNRGPLEKLFF
>TRBJ2-5|TRBV15|.
TGTGCCACCAGCAGAGATCGGGACTGGGGGGAGACCCAGTACTTC
CATSRDRDWGETQYF
>TRBJ1-3|TRBV2|TRBD1
TGTGCCAGCAGTAGGGACAGTTCTGGAAACACCATATATTTT
CASSRDSSGNTIYF